The present TCR beta chain was sequenced within a study of T cell repertoires in cytomegalovirus infection (dated by TCRdb to between 2018 and 2021). Regarding the study in general: Alongside well-studied HLA-B-restricted epitopes, the peptide stimulations were aimed at recently identified HLA-C-restricted CMV epitopes, whose presentation resists viral immunomodulation. Because public TCR beta signatures pointed to carriage of CMV infection together with the matching HLA type, the HLA type of each donor mattered for the analysis.

Sequencing took place on an Illumina HiSeq 1500. The public reads were reprocessed in TCRdb via fastp at Q25 and MiXCR, keeping in-frame beta chains. When rows share a CDR3 protein, they turn into one entry using the most common DNA and genes. The sample profile shows some 940,000 distinct CDR3 sequences; roughly 30% of them were found once. More than 13% of the sample is taken by the ten largest. The label giving this sample's treatment or condition can be read as: in vitro stimulation with specific CMV peptide epitopes to enrich CMV-specific T cells. General conclusions and limits of the study: In both this cohort and an independent cohort of some 350 donors, the cumulative frequency of public TCR beta family members distinguished carriers of CMV infection plus the relevant HLA type. The ex vivo response was dominated by HLA-C-restricted CMV-specific TCR beta clonotypes, and the single most frequent clonotype in two of eight donors was supplied by these HLA-C-restricted clonotypes.

This clonotype was observed a handful of times. Its target antigen remains unknown. No qualities accompany the bases; no much larger clone lies one base away. Sequences MNHNS (CDR1) and SASEGT (CDR2) are obtained from the germline V gene. The CDR3 runs 16 residues from the cysteine to the phenylalanine. The retained sequence is limited to the CDR3, 48 bases, with the frame set at the first base. Trimming removed 3 bases from V and 2 bases from J, leaving 13 bases between the germline ends. This TCR came from a human donor in good health (CMV status not recorded). Some clones in this sample may be carry-over from other donors' samples. Recombination joined TRBV6-1 with TRBJ2-2; the D region possibly corresponds to TRBD1 (6 bases align). The starting material was cultured CD8+ T cells from PBMCs, obtained from culture after CMV antigen stimulation. The DNA sequence is given as TGTGCCAGCAGTGAGCCGACAGGATTTAACACCGGGGAGCTGTTTTTT. It specifies CASSEPTGFNTGELFF.